This T cell receptor (beta chain) was found in a study of blood T cell repertoires in COVID-19. Study details: T cells, B-cell-depleted T cells, or PBMCs supplied cDNA or gDNA.

Participant-given clinical history determined each cohort assignment. Clones were read by immunoSEQ multiplex PCR, and TCRdb kept only the in-frame ones, dropping some. This table holds around 400,000 clones, 80% to 95% found once. The sample comprised PBMCs or T cells enriched from blood (not recorded which). The TCR sequence derives from a woman aged 40 to 49 who had been exposed to COVID-19.

DNA of the CDR3: TGCGCCAGCAGCTTGGACGGCACGGGGCAGCCCCAGCATTTT. Translation: CASSLDGTGQPQHF. This chain connects TRBV5-1 to TRBJ1-5; D is undetermined. Deletions cut 0 bases from V and 7 bases from J, with 11 bases between. Germline V gene data show CDR1 as SGHRS and CDR2 as YFSETQ. The CDR3 length is 14 residues. The full variable domain, in which reference TRBV5-1 and TRBJ1-5 provide the parts outside the CDR3, is KAGVTQTPRYLIKTRGQQVTLSCSPISGHRSVSWYQQTPGQGLQFLFEYFSETQRNKGNFPGRFSGRQFSNSRSEMNVSTLELGDSALYLCASSLDGTGQPQHFGDGTRLSIL.